Listed below are T cell receptor beta chains from one sample, sequenced in a study of shared clonotypes between healthy human individuals. Sequencing used immunoSEQ multiplex PCR; TCRdb keeps in-frame clones, though not all of them. The top ten hold 0.55% to 0.7% of the sample, which has over a million clones, around three quarters seen once. The sample comprised memory CD4+ T cells from PBMCs. These receptors all come from a young man in good health. Some clones in this sample may be carry-over from other donors' samples. CDR3s include the opening cysteine and the closing phenylalanine or tryptophan. A D gene is named only where the DNA matches it firmly. Part of the rows lack a size; the others show once, few, many or a class for expanded clones.

>TRBV2|TRBD1|.|16|TRBJ1-1
TGTGCCAGCAGCAGCACGCAAGACAGGGGGCTGGCTGAAGCTTTCTTT
CASSSTQDRGLAEAFF
>TRBV10-3|.|few|13|TRBJ1-1
TGTGCCATCAACAAACAGGAAAACACTGAAGCTTTCTTT
CAINKQENTEAFF
>TRBV10-3|.|.|15|TRBJ2-2
TGTGCCATCAGTTCAGACAGCCCGAACACCGGGGAGCTGTTTTTT
CAISSDSPNTGELFF
>TRBV10-3|TRBD2|.|13|TRBJ2-7
TGTGCCGTCCAGAGCGGGAGTGGCTACGAGCAGTACTTC
CAVQSGSGYEQYF
>TRBV7-9|.|.|13|TRBJ1-3
TGTGCCAGCAGACGGAACTCTGGAAACACCATATATTTT
CASRRNSGNTIYF
>TRBV30|TRBD1|.|13|TRBJ2-1
TGTGCCTGGAGGACAGGGGGTTACAATGAGCAGTTCTTC
CAWRTGGYNEQFF
>TRBV4-1|.|.|13|TRBJ1-2
TGCGCCAGCAGCCAAGATTGGGACTATGGCTACACCTTC
CASSQDWDYGYTF
>TRBV29-1|TRBD2|.|15|TRBJ2-3
TGCAGCGTTGATCGGTTAGCGGGGGCCACAGATACGCAGTATTTT
CSVDRLAGATDTQYF
>TRBV7-2|.|.|11|TRBJ2-1
TGTGCCAGCAGCTTAAGTAATGAGCAGTTCTTC
CASSLSNEQFF
>TRBV29-1|TRBD1|.|13|TRBJ1-5
TGCAGCTTTCGACAGGGGGACAATCAGCCCCAGCATTTT
CSFRQGDNQPQHF
>TRBV7-9|TRBD1|many|14|TRBJ2-7
TGTGCCAGCGCCAGGACAGGGGATCCCTACGAGCAGTACTTC
CASARTGDPYEQYF
>TRBV7-2|.|.|15|TRBJ2-7
TGTGCCAGCAGCTTAAGTGGGAGCTCGGTCTACGAGCAGTACTTC
CASSLSGSSVYEQYF
>TRBV5-6|.|.|14|TRBJ2-1
TGTGCCAGCAGCTTGAGGACCAGCTACAATGAGCAGTTCTTC
CASSLRTSYNEQFF
>TRBV18|.|.|13|TRBJ2-5
TGTGCCAGCTCGGCCCTAGCACGAGAGACCCAGTACTTC
CASSALARETQYF
>TRBV11-3|.|.|13|TRBJ1-2
TGTGCCAGCAGCTTACCGGACAACTATGGCTACACCTTC
CASSLPDNYGYTF
>TRBV18|.|.|15|TRBJ2-2
TGTGCCAGCTCACCAACACACCTCGACCCCGGGGAGCTGTTTTTT
CASSPTHLDPGELFF
>TRBV4-1|TRBD2|.|17|TRBJ2-7
TGCGCCAGCAGCCAAGACGCTAGCGGGACCTTCTCCTACGAGCAGTACTTC
CASSQDASGTFSYEQYF
>TRBV19|TRBD1|.|15|TRBJ1-2
TGTGCCAGTAGTTTTTCGGACAGGCGCCTCTATGGCTACACCTTC
CASSFSDRRLYGYTF
>TRBV2|.|.|13|TRBJ1-1
TGTGCCAGCAGTGACTCTTCCAGGGTGCAAGCTTTCTTT
CASSDSSRVQAFF
>TRBV19|.|.|15|TRBJ2-2
TGTGCCACCCACAAAACCCTCACGAACACCGGGGAGCTGTTTTTT
CATHKTLTNTGELFF
>TRBV28|.|.|14|TRBJ1-2
TGTGCCAGCCGATATAGGGGCGGGTTCGATGGCTACACCTTC
CASRYRGGFDGYTF
>TRBV7-3|.|.|17|TRBJ1-3
TGTGCCAGCAGCTTAAACAGCCTCCAGAGCTCTGGAAACACCATATATTTT
CASSLNSLQSSGNTIYF
>TRBV18|.|.|15|TRBJ1-4
TGTGCCAGCTCACCAAGCCAGGTGACTAATGAAAAACTGTTTTTT
CASSPSQVTNEKLFF
>TRBV18|.|once|16|TRBJ2-7
TGTGCCAGCTCACTCCCTTTTGGGGAAAAACTCTACGAGCAGTACTTC
CASSLPFGEKLYEQYF
>TRBV4-2|.|few|15|TRBJ1-2
TGTGCCAGCAGCCAAGCGACAGCTACTAACTATGGCTACACCTTC
CASSQATATNYGYTF
>TRBV4-3|.|.|16|TRBJ2-7
TGCGCCAGCAGCCAAGGTGGTTCGGCCAGCCCTTACGAGCAGTACTTC
CASSQGGSASPYEQYF
>TRBV6-6|TRBD2|.|13|TRBJ2-1
TGTGCCAGCAGGGGGACTAGCGGGACTGAGCAGTTCTTC
CASRGTSGTEQFF
>TRBV18|.|.|14|TRBJ1-2
TGTGCCAGCTCACCGACCTGGGGGGACTATGGCTACACCTTC
CASSPTWGDYGYTF
>TRBV5-4|.|.|13|TRBJ1-2
TGTGCCAGCAGCTTGATGACTGACTATGGCTACACCTTC
CASSLMTDYGYTF
>TRBV5-1|TRBD1|few|15|TRBJ1-1
TGCGCCAGCAGCCTCAGTACAGGGGGCGAGGCTGAAGCTTTCTTT
CASSLSTGGEAEAFF
>TRBV27|TRBD1|.|15|TRBJ1-3
TGTGCCAGCAGTTCAACCGGGACAGCTGGAAACACCATATATTTT
CASSSTGTAGNTIYF
>TRBV21-1|.|.|16|TRBJ1-4
TGTGCCAGCAGCCACCGGGACAGGGGGAAGGATGAAAAACTGTTTTTT
CASSHRDRGKDEKLFF
>TRBV2|TRBD1|.|16|TRBJ2-1
TGTGCCAGCAGTGGCGGACAGGGGAGCTCCTACAATGAGCAGTTCTTC
CASSGGQGSSYNEQFF
>TRBV9|TRBD2|once|15|TRBJ2-1
TGTGCCAGCAGCGTAGAGGCGGGAGGCTACAATGAGCAGTTCTTC
CASSVEAGGYNEQFF
>TRBV6-6|.|.|13|TRBJ2-3
TGTGCCAGCAGTAGATCCGACCGGGACACGCAGTATTTT
CASSRSDRDTQYF
>TRBV27|.|.|19|TRBJ2-5
TGTGCCAGCAGTTCAAACCTCCCGCCCCGAGTTTCGGAACAAGAGACCCAGTACTTC
CASSSNLPPRVSEQETQYF
>TRBV28|.|.|12|TRBJ2-7
TGTGCCAGCAGTCACCGGATTTACGAGCAGTACTTC
CASSHRIYEQYF
>TRBV30|TRBD2|.|15|TRBJ2-1
TGTGCCTGGAGGCCGGGACTAGCGGGAAGAAATGAGCAGTTCTTC
CAWRPGLAGRNEQFF
>TRBV5-1|TRBD1|many|14|TRBJ2-7
TGCGCCAGCTCTTTAGGGGGCGCTTCGTACGAGCAGTACTTC
CASSLGGASYEQYF
>TRBV6-1|TRBD2|.|15|TRBJ2-5
TGTGCCAGCAGTGGCCGAGCGGGAGGGGGGGAGACCCAGTACTTC
CASSGRAGGGETQYF
>TRBV28|TRBD1|.|16|TRBJ1-5
TGTGCCAGCAGCACCTTCCGGACAGGCTGGGATCAGCCCCAGCATTTT
CASSTFRTGWDQPQHF
>TRBV7-9|.|.|14|TRBJ2-1
TGTGCCAGCAGCTTAATTGGACTACTTAATGAGCAGTTCTTC
CASSLIGLLNEQFF
>TRBV29-1|TRBD1|.|12|TRBJ2-1
TGCAGAGCCGGGACAGAAAACAATGAGCAGTTCTTC
CRAGTENNEQFF
>TRBV5-1|.|.|14|TRBJ1-1
TGCGCCAGCAGCTTGGCCCGTTTGGCGGATGAAGCTTTCTTT
CASSLARLADEAFF
>TRBV15|TRBD2|.|16|TRBJ2-7
TGTGCCACCAGCAGAGTAGCTGCGGGAGGAGCCTACGAGCAGTACTTC
CATSRVAAGGAYEQYF
>TRBV5-5|TRBD1|few|17|TRBJ1-2
TGTGCCAGCAGCTCGACAGGGGGGTCTTCAGCTAACTATGGCTACACCTTC
CASSSTGGSSANYGYTF
>TRBV7-2|TRBD2|.|16|TRBJ2-1
TGTGCCAGCAGCTGGGGACTAGCAGGCTCCTACAATGAGCAGTTCTTC
CASSWGLAGSYNEQFF
>TRBV18|.|once|14|TRBJ2-7
TGTGCCAGCTCACCGCCGGCGGCGGGACGCGAGCAGTACTTC
CASSPPAAGREQYF
>TRBV28|TRBD1|.|16|TRBJ2-1
TGTGCCAGCACCCGGGTCAGGGGGCGTCTATACAATGAGCAGTTCTTC
CASTRVRGRLYNEQFF
>TRBV4-2|.|.|17|TRBJ2-6
TGTGCCAGCAGCCAGCAGTTATTTCCTTCAGGGGCCAACGTCCTGACTTTC
CASSQQLFPSGANVLTF
>TRBV28|.|.|14|TRBJ1-3
TGTGCCAGCAGCAAACAGGGCTCTGGAAACACCATATATTTT
CASSKQGSGNTIYF
>TRBV7-3|.|once|13|TRBJ1-1
TGTGCCAGCAGGTACGATGGGGGAACTGAAGCTTTCTTT
CASRYDGGTEAFF
>TRBV27|TRBD1|once|16|TRBJ2-1
TGTGCCAGCAGTTCATTCGGCCGGGACAGGAACAATGAGCAGTTCTTC
CASSSFGRDRNNEQFF
>TRBV5-1|.|.|14|TRBJ1-2
TGCGCCAGCACCTCGACAAGTGGAAGCTATGGCGACACCTTC
CASTSTSGSYGDTF
>TRBV10-3|.|.|16|TRBJ2-1
TGTGCCATCAGTGAGTTTGGCGGGATCACCTACAATGAGCAGTTCTTC
CAISEFGGITYNEQFF
>TRBV28|.|.|14|TRBJ1-1
TGTGCCAGCAGCGTTGACCTAAGGCCAACGGGGGGTTTCTTT
CASSVDLRPTGGFF
>TRBV5-1|.|.|15|TRBJ2-3
TGCGCCAGCAGCGTTCAGGGAAGGGACACAGATACGCAGTATTTT
CASSVQGRDTDTQYF